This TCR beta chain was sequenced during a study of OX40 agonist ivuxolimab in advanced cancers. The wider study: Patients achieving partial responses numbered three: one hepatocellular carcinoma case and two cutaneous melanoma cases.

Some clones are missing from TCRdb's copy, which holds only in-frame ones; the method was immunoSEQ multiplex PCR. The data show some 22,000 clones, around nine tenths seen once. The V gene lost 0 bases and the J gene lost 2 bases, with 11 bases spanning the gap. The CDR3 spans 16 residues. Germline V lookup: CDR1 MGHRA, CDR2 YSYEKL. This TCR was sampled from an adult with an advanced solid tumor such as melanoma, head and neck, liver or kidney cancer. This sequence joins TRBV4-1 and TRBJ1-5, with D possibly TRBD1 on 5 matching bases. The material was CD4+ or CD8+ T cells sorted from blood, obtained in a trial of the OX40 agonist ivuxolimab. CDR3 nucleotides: TGCGCCAGCAGCCAAGAGGGGGGATGGGGCAATCAGCCCCAGCATTTT. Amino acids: CASSQEGGWGNQPQHF.